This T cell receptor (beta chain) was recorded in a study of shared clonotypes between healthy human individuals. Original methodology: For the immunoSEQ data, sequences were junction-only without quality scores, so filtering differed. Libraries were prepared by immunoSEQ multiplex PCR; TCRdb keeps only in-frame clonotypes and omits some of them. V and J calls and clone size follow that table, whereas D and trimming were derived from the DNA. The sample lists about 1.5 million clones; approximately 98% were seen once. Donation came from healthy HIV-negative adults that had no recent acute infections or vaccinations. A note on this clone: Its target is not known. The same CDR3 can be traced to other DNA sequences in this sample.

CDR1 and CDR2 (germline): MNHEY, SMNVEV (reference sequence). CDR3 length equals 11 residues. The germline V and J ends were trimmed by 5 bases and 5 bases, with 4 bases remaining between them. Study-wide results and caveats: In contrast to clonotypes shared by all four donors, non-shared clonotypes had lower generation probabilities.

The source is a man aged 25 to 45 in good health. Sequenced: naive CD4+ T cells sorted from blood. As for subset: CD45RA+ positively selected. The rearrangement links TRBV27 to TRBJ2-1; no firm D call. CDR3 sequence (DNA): TGTGCCAGCAGTCTGAACAATGAGCAGTTCTTC. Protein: CASSLNNEQFF.